What follows are 17 T cell receptor beta chains derived from one specimen sequenced in a study of cytomegalovirus exposure and HLA in healthy donors. The PCR employed 60 Vbeta primers together with 13 Jbeta primers. Sequencing used immunoSEQ multiplex PCR; TCRdb keeps in-frame clones, though not all of them. There are approximately 120,000 clones in the sample, with approximately 0.93% held by the top ten. The sample taken for sequencing was PBMCs. Every receptor here comes from a man aged 18 to 30 in good health and CMV-seronegative.

The gene calls are TRBV6-1 and TRBJ1-2; TRBD1 matches at 9 bases. The junction had 10 bases not matched to a gene; V was cut back by 6 bases and J by 8 bases. The CDR3 extends over 14 amino acids. Per germline, CDR1 MNHNS and CDR2 SASEGT. DNA for the CDR3: TGTGCCAGCAGACATTCCGGGACAGGGCACGGCTACACCTTC. Translated: CASRHSGTGHGYTF.

The chain employs TRBV25-1 and TRBJ2-7; no firm D call. Trimming shortened V by 3 bases and J by 4 bases, and 10 bases separated the two germline ends. The germline V gene has CDR1 MGHDK and CDR2 SYGVNS. The CDR3 extends over 13 amino acids. Here the CDR3 DNA reads TGTGCCAGCAGTGATTGGCTAGGATACGAGCAGTACTTC. It encodes CASSDWLGYEQYF.

This sequence joins TRBV28 and TRBJ2-7; a weak D match, TRBD1 (5 bases). V lost 3 bases to trimming and J lost 5 bases, with 14 bases between them. Per the germline V gene, CDR1 is MDHEN and CDR2 is SYDVKM. The CDR3 contains 14 residues. CDR3 residues: CASSFNIRVHEQYF. The CDR3 coding sequence is TGTGCCAGCAGTTTCAATATCAGGGTCCACGAGCAGTACTTC.

This chain links TRBV5-4 with TRBJ2-7; TRBD1 matches 8 bases. With 0 bases clipped from V and 3 bases from J, the junction kept 8 bases outside the gene matches. From germline, CDR1 is SGHNT and CDR2 YYREEE (reference sequence). The CDR3 is made up of 16 amino acids. The CDR3 loop reads CASSLGSGGSHYEQYF. CDR3 DNA: TGTGCCAGCAGCTTGGGGTCAGGGGGCTCCCACTACGAGCAGTACTTC.

The chain uses TRBV14 and TRBJ2-2, with D perhaps matching TRBD1 (6 bases). Germline CDR1 SGHDN, CDR2 FVKESK. The V gene lost 0 bases and the J gene lost 0 bases, with 11 bases spanning the gap. The CDR3 is 17 residues long. The CDR3 nucleotides read TGTGCCAGCAGCCAAGAATGGACAGATGCGAACACCGGGGAGCTGTTTTTT. Its protein product is CASSQEWTDANTGELFF.

The rearrangement links TRBV28 to TRBJ1-5; 8 positions agree with TRBD1. There are 15 residues in the CDR3. Germline V gives CDR1 MDHEN, CDR2 SYDVKM. After removal of 4 bases from V and 6 bases from J, the junction contained 8 bases not matched to a gene. The CDR3: CASSYPGRGLQPQHF. CDR3 bases: TGTGCCAGCAGTTATCCGGGCAGGGGGCTTCAGCCCCAGCATTTT.

V is TRBV18 and J is TRBJ2-7; weak D call: TRBD1 (6 bases). The CDR3 consists of 17 residues. CDR1 and CDR2 from the germline V gene are KGHSH and LQKENI. V gave up 1 base and J gave up 2 bases, with 18 bases separating them. CDR3 DNA: TGTGCCAGCTCACCACGTAAAGGGCAGGGGACCCCCTACGAGCAGTACTTC. This sequence encodes CASSPRKGQGTPYEQYF.

The rearrangement links TRBV10-3 to TRBJ2-3, with a weak D call TRBD2 (6 bases). The V end lost 6 bases, the J end lost 2 bases, and 9 bases lay between the germline ends. Germline loops: CDR1 ENHRY, CDR2 SYGVKD. The CDR3 runs to 13 residues. The DNA of the CDR3 is TGTGCCATCAGGCGGGACTCCACAGATACGCAGTATTTT. Its protein product is CAIRRDSTDTQYF.

This chain joins TRBV5-6 and TRBJ1-2; D gene unclear. There are 15 residues in the CDR3. CDR1 is SGHDT and CDR2 is YYEEEE in the germline V gene. V lost 6 bases to trimming and J lost 8 bases, with 23 bases between them. CDR3 bases: TGTGCCAGCAAACCGAACAGAATTGCATCCGACGGCTACACCTTC. Its translation: CASKPNRIASDGYTF. The entire variable domain, with the rest obtained from reference TRBV5-6 and TRBJ1-2, is as follows: DAGVTQSPTHLIKTRGQQVTLRCSPKSGHDTVSWYQQALGQGPQFIFQYYEEEERQRGNFPDRFSGHQFPNYSSELNVNALLLGDSALYLCASKPNRIASDGYTFGSGTRLTVV.

The rearrangement links TRBV2 to TRBJ1-5, with D hard to call. This CDR3 is 17 amino acids long. Trimming took off 3 bases at V and 1 base at J, with 16 bases between the two ends. CDR1 and CDR2 from the germline V gene are SNHLY and FYNNEI. The CDR3 DNA is TGTGCCAGCAGTGAGTTCCACATGGCCTGGAGCAATCAGCCCCAGCATTTT. Its protein is CASSEFHMAWSNQPQHF.

The rearrangement links TRBV6-5 to TRBJ1-4; D uncertain. CDR3 size: 15 residues. The V end was cut by 6 bases, the J end by 3 bases, with 14 bases between. From germline, CDR1 is MNHEY and CDR2 SVGAGI. In DNA form, the CDR3 reads TGTGCCAGCAGCCCAATCCGACATTCTAATGAAAAACTGTTTTTT. Translated: CASSPIRHSNEKLFF.

V gene TRBV28 combines with J gene TRBJ2-1, with D perhaps matching TRBD2 (6 bases). V was cut by 10 bases and J by 2 bases, with 15 bases left in between. Germline V gene lookup returns CDR1 MDHEN and CDR2 SYDVKM. The CDR3 is made up of 14 amino acids. The DNA of the CDR3 is TGTGCCACCGAACGGGAGACTACCTACAATGAGCAGTTCTTC. Protein sequence: CATERETTYNEQFF.

The chain joins TRBV18 to TRBJ2-2, with unresolved D. This CDR3 comprises 15 residues. Germline CDR1 is KGHSH and CDR2 is LQKENI. V lost 2 bases and J lost 0, with 7 bases in between. The CDR3 protein is CASSPVIANTGELFF. As DNA, the CDR3 is TGTGCCAGCTCACCAGTTATCGCGAACACCGGGGAGCTGTTTTTT.

This CDR3 reads CASSMRGRVDGETQYF. The CDR3 coding sequence is TGTGCCAGCAGCATGAGAGGCAGGGTCGACGGAGAGACCCAGTACTTC. The chain is built from TRBV11-2 and TRBJ2-5, with a tentative D call TRBD1 (5 bases). V dropped 5 bases and J dropped 4 bases, with 20 bases sitting between them. The germline CDR1 and CDR2 sequences are SGHAT and FQNNGV. The CDR3 is 16 residues long.

CDR3 region: CASSLARDTQYF. The CDR3, as DNA: TGTGCCAGCAGCTTAGCCCGGGATACGCAGTATTTT. The chain uses TRBV5-4 and TRBJ2-3; D remains unclear. Trimming cost V 2 bases and J 6 bases, with 7 bases left between them. The CDR3 loop spans 12 amino acids. Germline V gene sequence: CDR1 SGHNT, CDR2 YYREEE (reference sequence).

The J gene is TRBJ2-2, the V gene TRBV9; 10 bases map to TRBD2. The ends lost 0 bases at V and 4 bases at J; junction bases unmatched: 6. This CDR3 region has 17 residues. Looked up from germline, CDR1 is SGDLS and CDR2 is YYNGEE. In nucleotides, the CDR3 is TGTGCCAGCAGCGTAGTTCCTAGCGGGAGAAGCACCGGGGAGCTGTTTTTT. Protein: CASSVVPSGRSTGELFF.

The chain links TRBV25-1 to TRBJ2-7; perhaps TRBD1 as D (5 bases). Trimming removed 3 bases at V and 6 bases at J, with 12 bases between. The V gene's germline CDR1 is MGHDK and CDR2 SYGVNS. The CDR3 extends over 13 amino acids. This CDR3 reads CASSDYRRLEQYF. CDR3 coding DNA: TGTGCCAGCAGTGATTACAGGCGCCTCGAGCAGTACTTC.